This TCR beta chain is drawn from a study of neurological immune-mediated disorders. As for the cDNA, it was generated by 5'RACE with 10-nucleotide random UMIs. From 15-18 subjects, every sequencing run obtained over 190 million TCR-beta sequences. TCRdb fed the 5' RACE reads into MiXCR, producing one record per CDR3 protein. The sample includes approximately 87,000 distinct CDR3 sequences, roughly 14% of them seen just once. This clonotype was counted ten times or more. Volunteers at a blood bank in Maryland, USA, were the healthy controls. The unsorted libraries originated from 2 million PBMCs that had been stored at -80 C. Trimming removed 3 bases from V and 1 base from J, with 9 bases in between. Germline CDR1 DFQATT, CDR2 SNEGSKA (reference sequence). This CDR3 is 13 amino acids long.

This chain joins TRBV20-1 and TRBJ2-5; D is unresolved. Sequenced input: PBMCs. This receptor was identified in a woman aged 45-65 years in good health. Written as DNA, the CDR3 is TGCAGTGCTAGGTATCAGAGCCAAGAGACCCAGTACTTC. Amino acid sequence: CSARYQSQETQYF.